A selection of T cell receptor beta chains follows, all from one sample in a study of blood T cell repertoires in COVID-19. Assay: immunoSEQ multiplex PCR; the TCRdb copy retains only in-frame clones and omits some. Of tens of thousands of clones in the sample, approximately 90% were seen once. Sequenced material: peripheral blood. These receptor sequences come from a man aged 25-40 years with active or convalescent COVID-19. Each CDR3 is given with its conserved first and last residue. Each record gives: D gene, clone size, CDR3 length, J gene, V gene, CDR3 protein, CDR3 DNA. D genes are given only for firm matches. For some rows the clone size is stated as once, few or many, or as a class when expanded; others skip it.

d_call: NA
clone_size: NA
cdr3_length: 14
j_call: TRBJ1-5
v_call: TRBV28
cdr3_aa: CASSFRYSGQPQHF
cdr3_nt: TGTGCCAGCAGTTTTAGATACTCGGGTCAGCCCCAGCATTTT

d_call: TRBD1
clone_size: NA
cdr3_length: 16
j_call: TRBJ1-1
v_call: TRBV23-1
cdr3_aa: CASSLESGTGNTEAFF
cdr3_nt: TGCGCCAGCAGTCTGGAGTCCGGGACAGGGAACACTGAAGCTTTCTTT

d_call: NA
clone_size: NA
cdr3_length: 15
j_call: TRBJ1-1
v_call: TRBV19
cdr3_aa: CASRPQVAGDTEAFF
cdr3_nt: TGTGCCAGTAGACCCCAAGTGGCAGGGGACACTGAAGCTTTCTTT

d_call: TRBD2
clone_size: NA
cdr3_length: 16
j_call: TRBJ2-3
v_call: TRBV11-3
cdr3_aa: CASSLEERGPMDTQYF
cdr3_nt: TGTGCCAGCAGCTTAGAGGAGCGGGGCCCAATGGATACGCAGTATTTT

d_call: NA
clone_size: few
cdr3_length: 14
j_call: TRBJ2-3
v_call: TRBV6-4
cdr3_aa: CASSDTGQTDTQYF
cdr3_nt: TGTGCCAGCAGTGATACCGGACAAACAGATACGCAGTATTTT

d_call: TRBD1
clone_size: NA
cdr3_length: 15
j_call: TRBJ1-2
v_call: TRBV6-5
cdr3_aa: CASRMTGAQLYGYTF
cdr3_nt: TGTGCCAGCAGGATGACAGGGGCCCAGTTATATGGCTACACCTTC

d_call: NA
clone_size: NA
cdr3_length: 15
j_call: TRBJ2-7
v_call: TRBV11-2
cdr3_aa: CASSPSLSGMGEQYF
cdr3_nt: TGTGCCAGCAGCCCCTCCTTGTCGGGAATGGGCGAGCAGTACTTC

d_call: NA
clone_size: NA
cdr3_length: 17
j_call: TRBJ2-7
v_call: TRBV7-9
cdr3_aa: CASSQIHREPLSYEQYF
cdr3_nt: TGTGCCAGCAGCCAAATTCACAGGGAACCCCTCTCCTACGAGCAGTACTTC

d_call: TRBD1
clone_size: NA
cdr3_length: 14
j_call: TRBJ1-2
v_call: TRBV6-6
cdr3_aa: CASSYARGVEGYTF
cdr3_nt: TGTGCCAGCAGTTACGCCAGGGGGGTTGAGGGCTACACCTTC

d_call: TRBD2
clone_size: NA
cdr3_length: 14
j_call: TRBJ2-5
v_call: TRBV5-1
cdr3_aa: CASSFWEGQETQYF
cdr3_nt: TGCGCCAGCAGCTTTTGGGAGGGGCAAGAGACCCAGTACTTC

d_call: TRBD2
clone_size: NA
cdr3_length: 17
j_call: TRBJ2-1
v_call: TRBV19
cdr3_aa: CASSKLPLAGGDNEQFF
cdr3_nt: TGTGCCAGTAGTAAACTCCCCCTAGCGGGAGGGGACAATGAGCAGTTCTTC